A selection of T cell receptor beta chains follows, all from one sample in a study of blood T cells in healthy people across ages. TCRdb re-called the 5' RACE reads with MiXCR, one entry per CDR3 protein. The sample lists some 890,000 distinct CDR3 sequences, 25% to 35% occurring once. The sample was also reused in another study, on T cells of mothers and their children.

What was sequenced was blood. The receptors shown here come from a woman aged 40 to 50 in good health. Each CDR3 is given with its conserved first and last residue. Part of the rows lack a size; the others show once, few, many or a class for expanded clones.

v_call,j_call,clone_size,cdr3_aa
TRBV5-1,TRBJ2-1,-,CASSFRLAGGGNEQFF
TRBV7-2,TRBJ2-4,many,CASSLGAGALNIQYF
TRBV5-6,TRBJ2-7,many,CASSLLNLRDRSYEQYF
TRBV4-1,TRBJ2-7,-,CASSLPFDEQYF
TRBV18,TRBJ1-2,-,CASSPSRDTEGYTF
TRBV12-3/TRBV12-4,TRBJ1-5,-,CASSLAELINQPQHF
TRBV20-1,TRBJ2-1,-,CSAVKAGLAGVHQETQFF
TRBV6-6,TRBJ2-5,-,CASRGSFAGRGETQYF
TRBV12-3/TRBV12-4,TRBJ1-2,-,CTSTITTRVNYGYTF
TRBV27,TRBJ2-1,-,CASSSSVVQFF
TRBV28,TRBJ2-7,few,CASTHPGQGSPIDYEQYF
TRBV11-2,TRBJ1-4,few,CASSLVRGAGEKLFF
TRBV7-2,TRBJ2-1,-,CASRLMRSVDEQFF
TRBV7-9,TRBJ1-6,-,CASSARTERTLHF
TRBV3-1,TRBJ1-2,few,CASSQDLNPTNYGYTF
TRBV6-5,TRBJ1-2,many,CASSQRQGAGYGYTF
TRBV9,TRBJ2-3,-,CASSVVLTDTQYF
TRBV7-9,TRBJ1-6,-,CASSHGQGFYNSPLHF
TRBV5-1,TRBJ2-5,-,CASSLEGTANQETQYF
TRBV20-1,TRBJ1-6,-,CSALGGGSPLHF
TRBV29-1,TRBJ1-1,-,CSATKTTGANTEAFF
TRBV5-1,TRBJ2-6,once,CASSTSHSGANVLTF
TRBV5-1,TRBJ2-7,many,CASVEGQGSYEQYF
TRBV12-3/TRBV12-4,TRBJ2-7,many,CASSRTGISLEQYF
TRBV27,TRBJ1-5,-,CASSLRGLLDNQPQHF
TRBV28,TRBJ2-5,-,CASKDWEETQYF
TRBV6-1,TRBJ1-2,-,CASSERTGFNGYTF
TRBV6-2/TRBV6-3,TRBJ1-1,-,CASSYPGDEAFF
TRBV28,TRBJ2-7,many,CASSRISYEQYF
TRBV7-9,TRBJ1-4,few,CASSQPGQGLGEKLFF
TRBV7-9,TRBJ2-1,-,CASSFKYWGHNEQFF
TRBV15,TRBJ2-3,-,CATSRDGGGLDTQYF
TRBV5-1,TRBJ2-7,-,CASRRGKGAAASYEQYF
TRBV6-6,TRBJ1-1,-,CASSYLQESEAFF
TRBV12-5,TRBJ2-5,many,CASGLALTGGQETQYF
TRBV6-2/TRBV6-3,TRBJ2-6,many,CASSILTSLGEVLTF
TRBV2,-,-,CASSLSPGTGGDSQGETQYF
TRBV3-1,TRBJ2-2,few,CASSRSGLLTGELFF
TRBV16,TRBJ1-2,few,CASSTSTGGGYGYTF
TRBV6-6,-,few,CASSPRALYYNEQYF
TRBV20-1,TRBJ2-7,many,CSARTSSGGYEQYF
TRBV11-3,TRBJ2-1,-,CASSLGQGASYNEQFF
TRBV5-1,TRBJ1-2,many,CASSLIQGGYGYTF
TRBV11-3,TRBJ2-2,-,CASRLRRDTGELFF
TRBV5-1,TRBJ2-5,many,CASSLQSSPQETQYF
TRBV28,TRBJ1-6,few,CASSSYRARNSPLHF
TRBV7-2,TRBJ2-1,few,CASSLGRRTHNEQFF
TRBV6-1,TRBJ2-6,few,CASIEGPSGANVLTF
TRBV9,TRBJ2-1,-,CASSASGSSYNEQFF